This T cell receptor beta chain was found in a study of T cells after yellow fever vaccination. There are 15 residues in the CDR3. Germline assignment: CDR1 LGHNA and CDR2 YSLEER. V was pared by 4 bases and J by 5 bases, with 14 bases between. Universal primer sites and UMIs were introduced during 5'RACE template-switching synthesis of TCR cDNA. TCRdb reprocessed the 5' RACE reads via MiXCR and lists one record per CDR3 protein. The sample holds a few hundred thousand distinct CDR3 sequences, roughly 7.5% seen once. This clonotype showed up many times. The sample in question was PBMCs, obtained roughly seven weeks after the first yellow fever vaccination. This sequence originates from a man in his late teens or twenties who received the YFV17D yellow fever vaccine. The chain combines TRBV4-3 with TRBJ2-2; D could derive from TRBD1 or TRBD2 (5 bases each). CDR3 DNA sequence: TGCGCCAGCAGCCGGGAGTGGGACCCAACCGGGGAGCTGTTTTTT. Residues: CASSREWDPTGELFF.